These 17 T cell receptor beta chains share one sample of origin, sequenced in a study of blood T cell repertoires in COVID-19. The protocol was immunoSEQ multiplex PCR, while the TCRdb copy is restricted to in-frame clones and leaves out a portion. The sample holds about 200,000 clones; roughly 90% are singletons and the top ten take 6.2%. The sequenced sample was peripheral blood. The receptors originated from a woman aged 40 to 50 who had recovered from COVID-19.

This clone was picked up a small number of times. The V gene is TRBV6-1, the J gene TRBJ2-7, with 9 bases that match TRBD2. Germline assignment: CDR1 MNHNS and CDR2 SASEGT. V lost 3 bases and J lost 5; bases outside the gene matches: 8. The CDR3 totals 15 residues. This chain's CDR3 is CASSDLAGEGHEQYF. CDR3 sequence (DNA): TGTGCCAGCAGTGATTTAGCGGGAGAGGGACACGAGCAGTACTTC.

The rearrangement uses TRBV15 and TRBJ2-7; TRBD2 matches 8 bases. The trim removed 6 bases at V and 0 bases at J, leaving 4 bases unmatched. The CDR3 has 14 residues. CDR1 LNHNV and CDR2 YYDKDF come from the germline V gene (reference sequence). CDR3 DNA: TGTGCCACCAGTCCCAGCGGGAGCTCCTACGAGCAGTACTTC. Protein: CATSPSGSSYEQYF.

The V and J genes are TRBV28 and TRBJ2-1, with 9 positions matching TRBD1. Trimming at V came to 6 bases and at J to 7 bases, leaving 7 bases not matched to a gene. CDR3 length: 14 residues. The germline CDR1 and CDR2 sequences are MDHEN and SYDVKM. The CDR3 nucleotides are TGTGCCAGCAGGCCGACAGGGGGAAATAATGAGCAGTTCTTC. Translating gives CASRPTGGNNEQFF.

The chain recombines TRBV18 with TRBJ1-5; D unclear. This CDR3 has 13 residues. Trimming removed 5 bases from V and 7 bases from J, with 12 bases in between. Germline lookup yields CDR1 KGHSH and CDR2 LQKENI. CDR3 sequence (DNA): TGTGCCAGCTCATCCGTTCACGAGCAGCCCCAGCATTTT. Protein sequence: CASSSVHEQPQHF. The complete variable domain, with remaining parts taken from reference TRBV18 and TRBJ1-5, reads NAGVMQNPRHLVRRRGQEARLRCSPMKGHSHVYWYRQLPEEGLKFMVYLQKENIIDESGMPKERFSAEFPKEGPSILRIQQVVRGDSAAYFCASSSVHEQPQHFGDGTRLSIL.

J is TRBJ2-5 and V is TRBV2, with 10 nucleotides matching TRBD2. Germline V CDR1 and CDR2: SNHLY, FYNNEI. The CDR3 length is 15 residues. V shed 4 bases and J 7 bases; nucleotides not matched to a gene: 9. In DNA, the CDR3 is TGTGCCAGCAGTGCTACTTTAGCGGGAGGCTGGACCCAGTACTTC. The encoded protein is CASSATLAGGWTQYF.

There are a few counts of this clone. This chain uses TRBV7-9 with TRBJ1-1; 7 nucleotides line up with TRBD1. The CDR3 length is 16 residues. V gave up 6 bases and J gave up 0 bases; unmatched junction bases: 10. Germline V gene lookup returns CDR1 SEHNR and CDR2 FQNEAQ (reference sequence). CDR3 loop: CASSPGTAVLNTEAFF. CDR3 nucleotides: TGTGCCAGCAGTCCCGGGACAGCGGTATTGAACACTGAAGCTTTCTTT.

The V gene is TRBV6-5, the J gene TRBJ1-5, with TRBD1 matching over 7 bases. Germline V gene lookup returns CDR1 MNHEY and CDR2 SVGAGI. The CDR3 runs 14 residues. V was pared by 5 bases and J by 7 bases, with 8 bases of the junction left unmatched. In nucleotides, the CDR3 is TGTGCCAGCAGTATAGACAGGGTCGAGCAGCCCCAGCATTTT. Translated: CASSIDRVEQPQHF.

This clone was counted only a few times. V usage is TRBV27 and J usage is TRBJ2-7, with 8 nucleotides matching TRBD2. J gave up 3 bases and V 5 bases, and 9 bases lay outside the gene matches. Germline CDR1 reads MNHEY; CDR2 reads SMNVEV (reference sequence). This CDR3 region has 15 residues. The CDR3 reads CASSPNSGILYEQYF. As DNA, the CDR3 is TGTGCCAGCAGTCCGAATAGCGGGATCCTCTACGAGCAGTACTTC.

CDR3 residues: CASSQGTGLSNQPQHF. The CDR3 region has the DNA TGTGCCAGCAGCCAAGGGACAGGGCTTAGCAATCAGCCCCAGCATTTT. This chain links TRBV3-1 (or the pseudogene TRBV3-2) with TRBJ1-5; TRBD1 agrees at 8 bases. The CDR3 length is 16 residues. V was pared by 1 base and J by 0 bases, with 2 bases of the junction left unmatched. Germline CDR1 LGHDT, CDR2 YNNKEL (reference sequence).

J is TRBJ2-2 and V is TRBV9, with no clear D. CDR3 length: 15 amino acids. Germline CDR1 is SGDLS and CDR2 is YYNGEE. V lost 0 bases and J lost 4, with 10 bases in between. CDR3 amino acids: CASSVGLSGTGELFF. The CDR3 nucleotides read TGTGCCAGCAGCGTAGGGCTGTCGGGCACCGGGGAGCTGTTTTTT.

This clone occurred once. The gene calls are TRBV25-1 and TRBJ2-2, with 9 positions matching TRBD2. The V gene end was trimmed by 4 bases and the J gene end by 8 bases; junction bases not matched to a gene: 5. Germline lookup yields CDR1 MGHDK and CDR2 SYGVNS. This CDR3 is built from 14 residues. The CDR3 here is CASSAGTSKGELFF. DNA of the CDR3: TGTGCCAGCAGTGCCGGGACTAGCAAAGGGGAGCTGTTTTTT.

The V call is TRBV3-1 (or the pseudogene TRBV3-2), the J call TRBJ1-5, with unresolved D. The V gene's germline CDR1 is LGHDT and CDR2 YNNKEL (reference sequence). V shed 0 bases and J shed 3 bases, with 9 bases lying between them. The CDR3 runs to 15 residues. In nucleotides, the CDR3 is TGTGCCAGCAGCCAAGATCACGGGAACAATCAGCCCCAGCATTTT. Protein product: CASSQDHGNNQPQHF.

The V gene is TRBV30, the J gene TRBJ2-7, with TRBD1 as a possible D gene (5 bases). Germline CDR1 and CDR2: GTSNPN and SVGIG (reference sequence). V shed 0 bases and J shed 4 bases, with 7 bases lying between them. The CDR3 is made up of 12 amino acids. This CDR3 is CAWSVSGYEQYF. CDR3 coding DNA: TGTGCCTGGAGTGTTTCAGGGTACGAGCAGTACTTC.

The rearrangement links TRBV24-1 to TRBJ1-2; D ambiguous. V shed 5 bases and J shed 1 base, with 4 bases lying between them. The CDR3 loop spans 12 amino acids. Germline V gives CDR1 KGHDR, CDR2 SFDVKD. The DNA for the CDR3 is TGTGCCACCAGTGGCGATAACTATGGCTACACCTTC. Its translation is CATSGDNYGYTF.

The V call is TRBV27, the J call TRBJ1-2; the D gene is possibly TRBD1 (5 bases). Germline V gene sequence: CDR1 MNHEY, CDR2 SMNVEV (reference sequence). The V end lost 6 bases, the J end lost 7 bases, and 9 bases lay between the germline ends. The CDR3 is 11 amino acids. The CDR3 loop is CASRGAAGYTF. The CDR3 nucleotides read TGTGCCAGCAGAGGGGCCGCTGGCTACACCTTC.

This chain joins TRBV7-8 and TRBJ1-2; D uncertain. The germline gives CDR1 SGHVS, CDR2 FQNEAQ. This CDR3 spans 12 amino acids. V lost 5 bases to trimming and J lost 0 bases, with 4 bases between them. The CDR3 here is CASSPSNYGYTF. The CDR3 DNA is TGTGCCAGCAGCCCGTCTAACTATGGCTACACCTTC.

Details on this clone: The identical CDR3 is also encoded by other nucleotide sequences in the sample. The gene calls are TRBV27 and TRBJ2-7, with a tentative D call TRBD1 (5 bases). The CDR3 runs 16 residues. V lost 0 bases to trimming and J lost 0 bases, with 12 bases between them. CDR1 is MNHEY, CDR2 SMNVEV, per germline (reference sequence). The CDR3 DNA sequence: TGTGCCAGCAGTTTATCGGGCCAGGGCAGCTCCTACGAGCAGTACTTC. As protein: CASSLSGQGSSYEQYF.